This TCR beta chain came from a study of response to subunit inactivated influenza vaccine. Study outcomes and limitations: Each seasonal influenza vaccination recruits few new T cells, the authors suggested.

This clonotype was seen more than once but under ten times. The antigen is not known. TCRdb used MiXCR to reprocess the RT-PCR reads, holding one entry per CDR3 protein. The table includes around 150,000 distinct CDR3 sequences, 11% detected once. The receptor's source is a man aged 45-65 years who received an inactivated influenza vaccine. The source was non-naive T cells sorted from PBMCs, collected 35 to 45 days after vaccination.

The CDR3 DNA is TGTGCCAGCAGCTTAGGAGGCAGGGGGGGACAGCCCCAGCATTTT. Amino acids: CASSLGGRGGQPQHF. V gene TRBV7-6 combines with J gene TRBJ1-5; the match to TRBD1 covers 7 bases. The CDR3 totals 15 residues. Per germline, CDR1 SGHVS and CDR2 FNYEAQ. With V trimmed by 1 base and J by 7 bases, 7 bases remained unmatched.